The following is a T cell receptor (beta chain) sequence with its context. Its antigen is not yet known. Base quality data are lacking; no much larger clone is found one base away. V gives up 2 bases and J gives up 1 base, and the segment between their germline ends measures 21 bases. The CDR3 measures 18 amino acids from cysteine to phenylalanine. Solely the CDR3 DNA is kept, with 54 bases framed from the first base. Looking up the germline V gene yields CDR1 SGDLS and CDR2 YYNGEE. TCRbeta CDR3 regions were amplified from genomic DNA by means of the immunoSEQ Assay, a bias-controlled multiplex PCR. The paper's data handling went like this. The number of nucleated cells in each sample was estimated from the amplification of reference gene primers within the assay. To quantify the absolute abundance of each unique TCRbeta CDR3 rearrangement, sequence reads were collapsed and filtered. For each sample, productive Simpson clonality was calculated as the square root of Simpson's diversity index across productive rearrangements. The source is immuneACCESS, and TCRdb retained only in-frame sequences with V and J called. Part of the clones is not carried over; for the studies checked, unresolved V genes explain less than half of this, and the remainder is unexplained. The D gene and trimming were derived from the DNA, and the V and J assignments and clone size from that table. The sample table shows tens of thousands of clones, and about 72% are seen once. Around 7% of the sample is taken by the ten largest.

The record originates from a study of blood T cell repertoires in COVID-19 (TCRdb year 2020). Describing the broader study: Samples from collaborators originated in the United States, Italy and Spain and spanned both the acute and convalescent phases of COVID-19. HLA class I and class II types, where available, came from metadata supplied by the sample provider rather than from assay-based typing. A de-identified subject ID, COVID-19 status, age in years and sex were almost always included in the sample metadata. Samples came from the ongoing ImmuneRACE study (first 160 participants) plus 1,254 subjects from 6 global collaborators. The material from the prospective study consisted of cDNA or gDNA derived from T cells, B-cell-depleted T cells, or PBMCs. The repertoires were made available in a free public database intended to serve as a resource for research on the immune response to SARS-CoV-2. The dataset comprised deeply sampled blood TCRbeta repertoires from subjects exposed to, actively infected with, or recovered from COVID-19. Study-wide findings and limitations: The quantity of clinical and demographic metadata differed by source and by participant and was supplied without curation.

Each collaborating institution followed its own protocols to collect whole blood in K2EDTA tubes. For TCRbeta analysis, collaborators shipped samples as frozen whole blood, isolated PBMCs, or DNA extracted from either of those sample types. Sequenced sample: peripheral blood. The sequence links TRBV9 to TRBJ1-1; no D gene is confidently identified. The receptor was derived from an older woman with acute or convalescent COVID-19. The nucleotide sequence is TGTGCCAGCAGCGTTAGTTCATTCGCCGGACGGGGGAACACTGAAGCTTTCTTT. This encodes CASSVSSFAGRGNTEAFF.